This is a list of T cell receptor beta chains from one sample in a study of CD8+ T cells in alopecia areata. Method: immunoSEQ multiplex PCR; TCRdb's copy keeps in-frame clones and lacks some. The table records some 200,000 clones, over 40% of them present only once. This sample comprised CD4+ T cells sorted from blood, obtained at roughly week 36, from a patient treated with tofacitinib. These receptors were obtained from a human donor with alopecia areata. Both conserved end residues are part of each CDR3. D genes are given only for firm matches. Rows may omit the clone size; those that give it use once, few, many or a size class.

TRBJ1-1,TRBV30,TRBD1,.,TGTGCCTGGAGTACAGGGGTTGAAGGCACTGAAGCTTTCTTT,CAWSTGVEGTEAFF
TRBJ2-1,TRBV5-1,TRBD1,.,TGCGCCAGCAGCAGGGGACAGATCTCCTACAATGAGCAGTTCTTC,CASSRGQISYNEQFF
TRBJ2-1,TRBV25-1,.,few,TGTGCCAGCAGTAGGTCGGTCTCCTACAATGAGCAGTTCTTC,CASSRSVSYNEQFF
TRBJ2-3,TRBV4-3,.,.,TGCGCCAGCAGCCAAGATGTCTCCGCAAGAGATACGCAGTATTTT,CASSQDVSARDTQYF
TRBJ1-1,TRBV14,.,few,TGTGCCAGCAGCCAAGATCTCCGCTCAGAAGCTTTCTTT,CASSQDLRSEAFF
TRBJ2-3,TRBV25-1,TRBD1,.,TGTGCCAGCAGTACGTATACAGGGGGAAGCACAGATACGCAGTATTTT,CASSTYTGGSTDTQYF
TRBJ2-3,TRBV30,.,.,TGTGCCGCCGGTGTGTCAGATACGCAGTATTTT,CAAGVSDTQYF
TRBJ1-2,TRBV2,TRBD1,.,TGTGCCAGCAGGTTAGGGGGCTACTATGGCTACACCTTC,CASRLGGYYGYTF
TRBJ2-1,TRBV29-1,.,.,TGCAGCGCGGAAGGTTGGGGCGATGAGCAGTTCTTC,CSAEGWGDEQFF
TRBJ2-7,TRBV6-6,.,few,TGTGCCAGCGCTAAGGTCCAGCTAGCGACCTACGAGCAGTACTTC,CASAKVQLATYEQYF
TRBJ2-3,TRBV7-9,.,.,TGTGCCAGCGAGGGCACAGATACGCAGTATTTT,CASEGTDTQYF
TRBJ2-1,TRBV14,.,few,TGTGCCAGCAGCCAAGTTAGGGGATTGAGTGAGCAGTTCTTC,CASSQVRGLSEQFF
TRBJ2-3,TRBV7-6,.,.,TGTGCCAGCAGCGTCCGTCCGAGCACAGATACGCAGTATTTT,CASSVRPSTDTQYF
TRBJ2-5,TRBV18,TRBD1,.,TGTGCCTGCTCTACCCTCCCACAGGGGATGGAAGAGACCCAGTACTTC,CACSTLPQGMEETQYF
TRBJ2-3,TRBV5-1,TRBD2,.,TGCGCCAGCAGCCCGGGACTAGCGGACACAGATACGCAGTATTTT,CASSPGLADTDTQYF
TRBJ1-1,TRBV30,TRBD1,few,TGTGCCTTAAAGACAGGGCTGAACACTGAAGCTTTCTTT,CALKTGLNTEAFF
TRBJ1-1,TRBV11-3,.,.,TGTGCCAGCAGCCCCCGGGCGGAACCCACTGAAGCTTTCTTT,CASSPRAEPTEAFF
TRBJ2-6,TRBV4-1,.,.,TGCGCCAGCGATCGAGGGATTTCCGGGGCCAACGTCCTGACTTTC,CASDRGISGANVLTF
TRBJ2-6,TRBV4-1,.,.,TGCGCCAGCAGCCAAGATCCCGGGGTGTGGGCCAACGTCCTGACTTTC,CASSQDPGVWANVLTF
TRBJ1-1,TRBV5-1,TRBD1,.,TGCGCCAGCAGCTCCTCACAGGGGGACACTGAAGCTTTCTTT,CASSSSQGDTEAFF
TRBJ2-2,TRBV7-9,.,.,TGTGCCAGCAGCCCCTCTTTTCTCCCGGGCACCGGGGAGCTGTTTTTT,CASSPSFLPGTGELFF
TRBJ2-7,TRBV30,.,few,TGTGCCTGGAGTGTACGAGGGCCCGAGCAGTACTTC,CAWSVRGPEQYF
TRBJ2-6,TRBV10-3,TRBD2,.,TGTGCCATCACCGGGACTAGCTCTGGGGCCAACGTCCTGACTTTC,CAITGTSSGANVLTF
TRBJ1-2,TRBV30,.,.,TGTGCCTGGAGTGGTAGGGCCCAAAGCGGCTACACCTTC,CAWSGRAQSGYTF
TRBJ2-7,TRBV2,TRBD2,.,TGTGCCAGCAGTAAAACTAGCGGGAGCTACGAGCAGTACTTC,CASSKTSGSYEQYF
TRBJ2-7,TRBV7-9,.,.,TGTGCCAGCAGCGTCCGGGACGCCTTCCTCTACGAGCAGTACTTC,CASSVRDAFLYEQYF
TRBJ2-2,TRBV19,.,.,TGTGCCAGTCAGGAGAACACCGGGGAGCTGTTTTTT,CASQENTGELFF
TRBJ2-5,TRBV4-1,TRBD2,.,TGCGCCAGCAGCCAGGGGACTAAGTTGGGGCGAGAGACCCAGTACTTC,CASSQGTKLGRETQYF
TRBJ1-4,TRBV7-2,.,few,TGTGCCAGCAGCTTGCTAAGGGACCTACTGTTTTTT,CASSLLRDLLFF
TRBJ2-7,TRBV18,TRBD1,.,TGTGCCAGCTCTACCGGGACAGGGGTCTACGAGCAGTACTTC,CASSTGTGVYEQYF
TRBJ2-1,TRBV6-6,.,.,TGTGCCAGCAGAAAAAGCGGGACAGGCAACAATGAGCAGTTCTTC,CASRKSGTGNNEQFF
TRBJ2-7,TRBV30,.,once,TGTGCCTGGAAGGGTACTAGGTACTCCTACGAGCAGTACTTC,CAWKGTRYSYEQYF
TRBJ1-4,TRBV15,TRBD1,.,TGTGCCACCAGCAGAGGTCAGGGGGCGACTGAAAAACTGTTTTTT,CATSRGQGATEKLFF
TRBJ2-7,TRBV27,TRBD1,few,TGTGCCAGCAAGACAGGGGGTTCTAGCGAGCAGTACTTC,CASKTGGSSEQYF
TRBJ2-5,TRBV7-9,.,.,TGTGCCAGCAGCCCAGTGAAAGAGACCCAGTACTTC,CASSPVKETQYF
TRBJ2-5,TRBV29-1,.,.,TGCAGCGTTGAAAAGAGTGGTATAGGATACGAGACCCAGTACTTC,CSVEKSGIGYETQYF
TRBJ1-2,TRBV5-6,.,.,TGTGCCACCACCCGTCATGGCGGGGGCGGTGGCTACACCTTC,CATTRHGGGGGYTF
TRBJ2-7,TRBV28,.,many,TGTGCCAGCAGTTTGTCACCTAGGAGCTCCTACGAGCAGTACTTC,CASSLSPRSSYEQYF
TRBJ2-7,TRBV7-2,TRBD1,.,TGTGCCAGCAGCTTAGATTTGGGACAGAGTATCTACGAGCAGTACTTC,CASSLDLGQSIYEQYF
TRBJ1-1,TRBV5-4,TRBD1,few,TGTGCCAGCAGCCATAGGGGACAGGCGAACATGAACACTGAAGCTTTCTTT,CASSHRGQANMNTEAFF
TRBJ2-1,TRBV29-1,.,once,TGCAGCGCCGCGCCATACATTAATGAGCAGTTCTTC,CSAAPYINEQFF
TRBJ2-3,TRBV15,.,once,TGTGCCACCAGCAATGGGGTCCTTCCAGATACGCAGTATTTT,CATSNGVLPDTQYF
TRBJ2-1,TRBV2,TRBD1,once,TGTGCCAGCAGTGCGCCGGGACAGCGAGGTACCAATGAGCAGTTCTTC,CASSAPGQRGTNEQFF
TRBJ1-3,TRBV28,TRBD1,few,TGTGCCAGCACGTCCTCCGCGGACAGGCGCTCTGGAAACACCATATATTTT,CASTSSADRRSGNTIYF
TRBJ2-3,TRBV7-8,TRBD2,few,TGTGCCAGCAGCTTATCTGGAAGCGGGGGCCGCACAGATACGCAGTATTTT,CASSLSGSGGRTDTQYF
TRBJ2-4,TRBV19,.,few,TGTGCCAGTAGTATTATCCCGGAAAACATTCAGTACTTC,CASSIIPENIQYF
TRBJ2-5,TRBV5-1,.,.,TGCGCCAGCAGCTTGGTCGGGGCGGAGACCCAGTACTTC,CASSLVGAETQYF
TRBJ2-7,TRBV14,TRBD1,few,TGTGCCAGCAGCCCCAAGGGGGCCAAGCAGTACTTC,CASSPKGAKQYF
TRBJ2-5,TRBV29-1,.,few,TGCAGCGCCGGATCAGAGACCCAGTACTTC,CSAGSETQYF
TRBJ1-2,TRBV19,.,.,TGTGCCAGTAGATCCGCGGACGGCTACACCTTC,CASRSADGYTF
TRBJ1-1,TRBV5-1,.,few,TGCGCCAGCAGCTTGGGATCGGAGGACACTGAAGCTTTCTTT,CASSLGSEDTEAFF
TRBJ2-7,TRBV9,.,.,TGTGCCAGCAGCTATGAGGTTAGCTCCTACGAGCAGTACTTC,CASSYEVSSYEQYF
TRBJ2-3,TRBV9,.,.,TGTGCCAGCAGCGTAGGTCCAGCGGAGGGAGATACGCAGTATTTT,CASSVGPAEGDTQYF
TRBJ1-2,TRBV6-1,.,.,TGTGCCAGCAGTGAAGCGGTAGGGGGGGGAGCTAACTATGGCTACACCTTC,CASSEAVGGGANYGYTF
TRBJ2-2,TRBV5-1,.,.,TGCGCCAGCAGGCGGGACTTGAACACCGGGGAGCTGTTTTTT,CASRRDLNTGELFF
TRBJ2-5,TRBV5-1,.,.,TGCGCCAGCAGCTTGGCGGGACGGCAAGAGACCCAGTACTTC,CASSLAGRQETQYF
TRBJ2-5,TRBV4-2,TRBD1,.,TGTGCCAGCAGCCACGGGACAGGGGGCGATGAGACCCAGTACTTC,CASSHGTGGDETQYF